This is a list of T cell receptor beta chains from one sample in a study of type 1 regulatory T cells. No antigen has been identified for these receptors. TCRdb re-analysed the reads in MiXCR, keeping a single row per CDR3 protein. The top ten hold approximately 15% of the sample, which has 13,000 to 15,000 distinct CDR3 sequences, approximately 13% seen once. The specimen was cultured T cells, either the whole culture or a sorted T cell fraction (not recorded which). The receptors shown here come from a human donor in good health. The CDR3 runs from the conserved cysteine through the conserved F or W. D genes are given only for firm matches. Only some rows state a clone size, as once, few, many or a class for expanded clones.

DNA: TGCGCCAGCAATATTGGGCCGGGAGGGACTCGCGAGCAGTACTTC
CDR3: CASNIGPGGTREQYF
D: TRBD2
size: -
J: TRBJ2-7
V: TRBV5-1

DNA: TGTGCCAGCAGTCGGGACCGATCCTACGAGCAGTACTTC
CDR3: CASSRDRSYEQYF
D: -
size: -
J: TRBJ2-7
V: TRBV6-6

DNA: TGTGCCAGCAGTTACTCCAGGGTCTACAATGAGCAGTTCTTC
CDR3: CASSYSRVYNEQFF
D: -
size: few
J: TRBJ2-1
V: TRBV6-6

DNA: TGCAGTGCTAGAGATGCAGGGCTTAGCACAGATACGCAGTATTTT
CDR3: CSARDAGLSTDTQYF
D: -
size: -
J: TRBJ2-3
V: TRBV20-1

DNA: TGCGCCAGCAGCCTTCCCTCAGGGTCGGGAACTGGGGCCAACGTCCTGACTTTC
CDR3: CASSLPSGSGTGANVLTF
D: -
size: many
J: TRBJ2-6
V: TRBV5-1

DNA: TGTGCCTGGTACGGGGGGGGCACAGATACGCAGTATTTT
CDR3: CAWYGGGTDTQYF
D: TRBD2
size: -
J: TRBJ2-3
V: TRBV30

DNA: TGCGCCAGCAGCTTTGAGGACACTGAAGCTTTCTTT
CDR3: CASSFEDTEAFF
D: -
size: many
J: TRBJ1-1
V: TRBV5-1

DNA: TGCGCCAGCAGCTTCCCAGCGGGAGCCTACAATGAGCAGTTCTTC
CDR3: CASSFPAGAYNEQFF
D: TRBD2
size: many
J: TRBJ2-1
V: TRBV5-1

DNA: TGTGCCAGCAGCTTGCTGGGAGCGGCGCCTACCTACGAGCAGTACTTC
CDR3: CASSLLGAAPTYEQYF
D: -
size: medium-sized
J: TRBJ2-7
V: TRBV5-6

DNA: TGTGCCAGCAGTTTATCCCGGACTAGCGGGAGAGCAGATACGCAGTATTTT
CDR3: CASSLSRTSGRADTQYF
D: TRBD2
size: large
J: TRBJ2-3
V: TRBV27

DNA: TGTGCCAGCAGCGGCGGGTCGTCGACCCAGTACTTC
CDR3: CASSGGSSTQYF
D: -
size: -
J: TRBJ2-5
V: TRBV27

DNA: TGTGCCAGCAGAGTAAGGGGGTCAGATACGCAGTATTTT
CDR3: CASRVRGSDTQYF
D: -
size: many
J: TRBJ2-3
V: TRBV6-2/TRBV6-3

DNA: TGTGCCAGCAGCTCCTATGGGACTAGCGTCTACGAGCAGTACTTC
CDR3: CASSSYGTSVYEQYF
D: TRBD2
size: medium-sized
J: TRBJ2-7
V: TRBV11-2

DNA: TGCGCCAGCAGCTTGGAAGCGGGGGGCTACAATGAGCAGTTCTTC
CDR3: CASSLEAGGYNEQFF
D: TRBD2
size: many
J: TRBJ2-1
V: TRBV5-1

DNA: TGTGCCTGGAGTCGGGGTGATTACTACGAGCAGTACTTC
CDR3: CAWSRGDYYEQYF
D: -
size: many
J: TRBJ2-7
V: TRBV30

DNA: TGTGCCAGCAGTGACGTCTCGACTGCGGGAGAGGCCCAGTACTTC
CDR3: CASSDVSTAGEAQYF
D: TRBD2
size: -
J: TRBJ2-5
V: TRBV25-1

DNA: TGTGCCAGCAGCCAACAAAATTCGTGGGGCACCATATATTTT
CDR3: CASSQQNSWGTIYF
D: -
size: many
J: TRBJ1-3
V: TRBV3-1

DNA: TGTGCCAGCAGCCCCCGACAGGGGTTTCAGCCCCAGCATTTT
CDR3: CASSPRQGFQPQHF
D: TRBD1
size: medium-sized
J: TRBJ1-5
V: TRBV6-5

DNA: TGTGCCAGCTCACCACCGACCCGGGAGACCCAGTACTTC
CDR3: CASSPPTRETQYF
D: -
size: many
J: TRBJ2-5
V: TRBV18

DNA: TGTGCCAGCAGCTTAGCGGGCGGGGCGAACACCGGGGAGCTGTTTTTT
CDR3: CASSLAGGANTGELFF
D: -
size: medium-sized
J: TRBJ2-2
V: TRBV7-8

DNA: TGTGCCAGCAGCTTATCCTCGGCCACCTGGGGTGAGCAGTTCTTC
CDR3: CASSLSSATWGEQFF
D: -
size: many
J: TRBJ2-1
V: TRBV7-3

DNA: TGTGCCAGCAGGACAGGGGGCCCCTGGGACGAGCAGTACTTC
CDR3: CASRTGGPWDEQYF
D: TRBD1
size: -
J: TRBJ2-7
V: TRBV28

DNA: TGTGCCAGCAGTCCCGGGGGGAGGGTAGCAGATACGCAGTATTTT
CDR3: CASSPGGRVADTQYF
D: TRBD2
size: many
J: TRBJ2-3
V: TRBV12-3/TRBV12-4

DNA: TGTGCCAGCAGTGAGTACTACTACACCGGGGAGCTGTTTTTT
CDR3: CASSEYYYTGELFF
D: -
size: -
J: TRBJ2-2
V: TRBV6-1

DNA: TGTGCCACCAGGAGGGACAGGGCAAAAGAAAAACTGTTTTTT
CDR3: CATRRDRAKEKLFF
D: TRBD1
size: -
J: TRBJ1-4
V: TRBV15

DNA: TGCAGTGCTAGTAAAGGACCTATTGGGGCTTTCTTT
CDR3: CSASKGPIGAFF
D: -
size: many
J: TRBJ1-1
V: TRBV20-1

DNA: TGCGCCAGCAGCCGGGGGATGAACACTGAAGCTTTCTTT
CDR3: CASSRGMNTEAFF
D: -
size: medium-sized
J: TRBJ1-1
V: TRBV5-1

DNA: TGTGCCAGCAGTTACGCTCGAACTAGCGGGAGGAGTCCAACGCAGTATTTT
CDR3: CASSYARTSGRSPTQYF
D: TRBD2
size: many
J: TRBJ2-3
V: TRBV6-5

DNA: TGTGCCTGGAGTGACCCCTTCGGGGAGCAGTTCTTC
CDR3: CAWSDPFGEQFF
D: -
size: many
J: TRBJ2-1
V: TRBV30

DNA: TGTGCCAGCACCGCTTTACTAGCGGGAGGGGAGCAGTTCTTC
CDR3: CASTALLAGGEQFF
D: TRBD2
size: few
J: TRBJ2-1
V: TRBV7-2

DNA: TGTGCCAGCAGCCCTAGACTAGCGGGAGCCTCGGAGCAGTACTTC
CDR3: CASSPRLAGASEQYF
D: TRBD2
size: many
J: TRBJ2-5
V: TRBV14

DNA: TGCAGCGTTGAGTCGGACAGGGGGCTGGAGCAGTACTTC
CDR3: CSVESDRGLEQYF
D: TRBD1
size: -
J: TRBJ2-7
V: TRBV29-1

DNA: TGCGCCAGCAGCTTAGGGGGAAGCGGGGGACCCTTTGGAAATGAGCAGTTCTTC
CDR3: CASSLGGSGGPFGNEQFF
D: TRBD2
size: medium-sized
J: TRBJ2-1
V: TRBV5-1

DNA: TGTGCCAGCAGGCGGGACAGGGGTAATTCACCCCTCCACTTT
CDR3: CASRRDRGNSPLHF
D: TRBD1
size: many
J: TRBJ1-6
V: TRBV2

DNA: TGTGCCAGCTCACCAGTGCGAAGCTCTGGAAACACCATATATTTT
CDR3: CASSPVRSSGNTIYF
D: -
size: many
J: TRBJ1-3
V: TRBV18

DNA: TGTGCCACCAGCAGAACGGACAGCCCTGCGGATTCACCCCTCCACTTT
CDR3: CATSRTDSPADSPLHF
D: -
size: many
J: TRBJ1-6
V: TRBV15

DNA: TGTGCCAGCACCCCTGGGGGGGGCCTGAGCGAGCAGTACTTC
CDR3: CASTPGGGLSEQYF
D: -
size: many
J: TRBJ2-7
V: TRBV27

DNA: TGTGCCTGGAGCCACGGGCTACAAGAGACCCAGTACTTC
CDR3: CAWSHGLQETQYF
D: -
size: many
J: TRBJ2-5
V: TRBV30

DNA: TGTGCCAGCAGTCCTGGACAACCCACAGATACGCAGTATTTT
CDR3: CASSPGQPTDTQYF
D: -
size: few
J: TRBJ2-3
V: TRBV12-3/TRBV12-4

DNA: TGTGCCAGTAGTAGACTCGGTAGCAATCAGCCCCAGCATTTT
CDR3: CASSRLGSNQPQHF
D: -
size: medium-sized
J: TRBJ1-5
V: TRBV19

DNA: TGTGCCAGCAGCTTAGTAGGACAGCTCTACGAGCAGTACTTC
CDR3: CASSLVGQLYEQYF
D: -
size: many
J: TRBJ2-7
V: TRBV7-2

DNA: TGTGCCAGCTCACCGACGGACAGGGGGAATGTAGAGACCCAGTACTTC
CDR3: CASSPTDRGNVETQYF
D: TRBD1
size: many
J: TRBJ2-5
V: TRBV18

DNA: TGTGCCAGCAGCCATACAGGGGGCTTCTATGGCTACACCTTC
CDR3: CASSHTGGFYGYTF
D: TRBD1
size: many
J: TRBJ1-2
V: TRBV12-3/TRBV12-4

DNA: TGCAGTGCTAACAGGGGCCAACTGAATCAGCCCCAGCATTTT
CDR3: CSANRGQLNQPQHF
D: TRBD1
size: large
J: TRBJ1-5
V: TRBV20-1

DNA: TGTGCCAGCAGCCAGTATCCAGGGACCTACGAGCAGTACTTC
CDR3: CASSQYPGTYEQYF
D: -
size: -
J: TRBJ2-7
V: TRBV12-3/TRBV12-4

DNA: TGCAGTGCCGGCCCGGGACTAGCTATAGATACGCAGTATTTT
CDR3: CSAGPGLAIDTQYF
D: TRBD2
size: many
J: TRBJ2-3
V: TRBV20-1

DNA: TGCGCCAGTAATAGCGGAAGCACAGATACGCAGTATTTT
CDR3: CASNSGSTDTQYF
D: -
size: medium-sized
J: TRBJ2-3
V: TRBV5-1

DNA: TGTGCCAGCAGTGGCACTGAAGCTTTCTTT
CDR3: CASSGTEAFF
D: -
size: many
J: TRBJ1-1
V: TRBV12-3/TRBV12-4

DNA: TGTGCCACCAGCAGAGGAGTCCTAGCGGGAAACACCGGGGAGCTGTTTTTT
CDR3: CATSRGVLAGNTGELFF
D: TRBD2
size: few
J: TRBJ2-2
V: TRBV15

DNA: TGCGCCAGCAGCCTTACAGGCGCCTCTGGGTCACCCCTCCACTTT
CDR3: CASSLTGASGSPLHF
D: -
size: few
J: TRBJ1-6
V: TRBV5-1

DNA: TGTGCCAGTAGTAATATCGGGACTAGCGGTTACGAGCAGTACTTC
CDR3: CASSNIGTSGYEQYF
D: TRBD2
size: -
J: TRBJ2-7
V: TRBV19